This T cell receptor beta chain comes out of a study of T cells after posttransplantation cyclophosphamide. Regarding the study as a whole: Later post-transplant blood repertoires were often dominated by donor CD8+ memory clones. Blood and skin or GI T cell repertoires showed limited TRB overlap. TRB clonality was highly associated with recipient CMV seropositivity and reactivation.

The data were produced by immunoSEQ multiplex PCR, yet TCRdb's version contains in-frame clones alone and is incomplete. This sample has around 43,000 clones, with approximately 90% found just once. The sample holds one count of this clone. Its antigen is unknown. The related graft donor's blood sample was taken on the day of bone marrow donation. V trimming: 7 bases; J trimming: 4 bases; junction bases outside the gene matches: 10. CDR3 length equals 15 residues. Germline-derived CDR1 and CDR2 are LNHDA and SQIVND (reference sequence). Sequenced input: PBMCs. This clonotype was obtained from a woman in her forties or fifties in good health and a related stem cell transplant donor. The genes are TRBV19 and TRBJ1-5; 7 positions agree with TRBD1. In nucleotides, the CDR3 is TGTGCCAGTACCCCAGGGACAGAACAAAATCAGCCCCAGCATTTT. Translating gives CASTPGTEQNQPQHF.